A single sample gave rise to the 26 T cell receptor beta chains below, sequenced in a study of blood T cell repertoires in COVID-19. The table came from immunoSEQ multiplex PCR; TCRdb's copy has only in-frame clones and leaves some out. Altogether roughly 40,000 clones are present, over 75% being singletons, with the ten largest covering about 9.3%. Material: peripheral blood. Receptors were obtained from a human donor in a cohort sampled during active COVID-19.

The chain is built from TRBV2 and TRBJ2-3, with 10 bases matching TRBD2. V shed 6 bases, J shed 5 bases, and the junction held 11 bases outside the gene matches. CDR1 SNHLY and CDR2 FYNNEI come from the germline V gene. The CDR3 contains 16 residues. The CDR3 region has the DNA TGTGCCAGCAGATCAGGAGCGGGGGGGCCGGGAGATACGCAGTATTTT. As protein: CASRSGAGGPGDTQYF.

In this sample, this clone turned up once. The chain combines TRBV30 with TRBJ1-2; the D gene is possibly TRBD1 (5 bases). This CDR3 is built from 12 residues. Germline-derived CDR1 and CDR2 are GTSNPN and SVGIG (reference sequence). Trimming cost V 0 bases and J 7 bases, with 9 bases left between them. The CDR3 loop is CAWSVGEGGYTF. The CDR3 coding sequence is TGTGCCTGGAGTGTGGGGGAGGGTGGCTACACCTTC.

This chain uses TRBV6-2 or TRBV6-3 with TRBJ2-7; 12 nucleotides align to TRBD2. From germline, CDR1 is MNHEY and CDR2 SVGEGT. The CDR3 is 18 amino acids. After removal of 6 bases from V and 7 bases from J, the junction contained 19 bases not matched to a gene. CDR3 amino acids: CASSPPHRTSGTLREQYF. Here the CDR3 DNA reads TGTGCCAGCAGCCCACCGCACAGGACTAGCGGGACGCTGAGGGAGCAGTACTTC.

On this clone itself: The junction departs from the called germline gene at one end, perhaps through a read error. The gene calls are TRBV7-7 and TRBJ2-7; TRBD2 matches at 7 bases. This CDR3 region has 16 residues. CDR1 SSHAT and CDR2 FNYEAQ come from the germline V gene (reference sequence). The CDR3: CASSLGPRGTNYEQYF. CDR3 nucleotide sequence: TGTGCTAGCAGCTTAGGTCCGCGGGGGACGAACTACGAGCAGTACTTC.

This clone was found a few times. The rearrangement joins TRBV9 to TRBJ1-2; TRBD1 matches 8 bases. The germline CDR1 and CDR2 sequences are SGDLS and YYNGEE. This CDR3 contains 16 residues. V was clipped by 1 base and J by 8 bases; unmatched bases: 13. CDR3 amino acids: CASSVSPGRTGQGYTF. CDR3 nucleotide sequence: TGTGCCAGCAGCGTATCCCCGGGGCGGACAGGGCAGGGCTACACCTTC.

V gene TRBV2 combines with J gene TRBJ1-3; tentatively, D is TRBD1 (5 bases). V was shortened by 7 bases and J by 1 base, with 8 bases between the two germline ends. Germline values: CDR1 SNHLY, CDR2 FYNNEI. The CDR3 has 13 residues. The CDR3 sequence: CASTGLSGNTIYF. For the CDR3, the DNA is TGTGCCAGCACGGGACTTTCTGGAAACACCATATATTTT.

V usage is TRBV25-1 and J usage is TRBJ1-2, with D unresolved. Trimming pared 1 base from V and 5 bases from J, leaving 17 bases between. The CDR3 contains 16 residues. Per the germline V gene, CDR1 is MGHDK and CDR2 is SYGVNS. Here the CDR3 DNA reads TGTGCCAGCAGTGAATTGGAGGACGTGACGAAATATGGCTACACCTTC. This translates into CASSELEDVTKYGYTF.

The chain links TRBV9 to TRBJ2-7, with 7 bases fitting TRBD1. CDR1 and CDR2 from the germline V gene are SGDLS and YYNGEE. The CDR3 has 15 residues. V trimming: 3 bases; J trimming: 3 bases; junction bases outside the gene matches: 9. CDR3 amino acids: CASSALTGSGYEQYF. The DNA of the CDR3 is TGTGCCAGCAGCGCTTTGACAGGGAGCGGCTACGAGCAGTACTTC.

The chain carries TRBV18 and TRBJ2-7, with 10 bases lining up with TRBD1. The CDR3 is 14 residues long. Germline CDR1 reads KGHSH; CDR2 reads LQKENI. V shed 3 bases, J shed 6 bases, and the junction held 5 bases outside the gene matches. The CDR3: CASSPWTGGAEQYF. CDR3 in DNA: TGTGCCAGCTCACCCTGGACAGGGGGGGCCGAGCAGTACTTC.

The gene calls are TRBV6-7 and TRBJ2-4; D uncertain. TRBV6-7 is an ORF, and what it does is uncertain. Trimming shortened V by 5 bases and J by 0 bases, and 17 bases separated the two germline ends. The CDR3 contains 17 residues. CDR3 DNA: TGTGCCAGCAGTACAACAGACGGTTACCTAGCCAAAAACATTCAGTACTTC. It encodes CASSTTDGYLAKNIQYF.

This chain uses TRBV6-6 with TRBJ1-5; D not certain. The CDR3 sequence is 14 residues long. CDR1 is MNHNY and CDR2 is SVGAGI in the germline V gene (reference sequence). The germline V and J ends were trimmed by 5 bases and 6 bases, with 14 bases remaining between them. The CDR3 protein is CASSPRLPGQPQHF. CDR3 DNA: TGTGCCAGCAGTCCTAGGCTACCGGGTCAGCCCCAGCATTTT.

The CDR3 protein is CASSSRGGRTNEKLFF. CDR3 DNA: TGTGCCAGCAGCTCCCGGGGGGGGCGAACTAATGAAAAACTGTTTTTT. The rearrangement joins TRBV7-9 to TRBJ1-4, with D perhaps matching TRBD1 (6 bases). Trimming removed 4 bases at V and 1 base at J, with 13 bases between. Germline V CDR1 and CDR2: SEHNR, FQNEAQ (reference sequence). This CDR3 comprises 16 residues.

The chain recombines TRBV11-2 with TRBJ2-3; 11 positions agree with TRBD1. The V gene's germline CDR1 is SGHAT and CDR2 FQNNGV. Germline trimming cut 7 bases from V and 8 bases from J; bases unmatched to any gene: 8. There are 14 residues in the CDR3. CDR3 DNA sequence: TGTGCCAGCACCACGGGACAGGGGGTTAGTACGCAGTATTTT. The encoded protein is CASTTGQGVSTQYF.

J is TRBJ1-1 and V is TRBV3-1 (or the pseudogene TRBV3-2), with D tentatively TRBD1 (5 bases). CDR3 length: 14 residues. V gave up 3 bases and J gave up 1 base, with 9 bases separating them. From germline, CDR1 is LGHDT and CDR2 YNNKEL (reference sequence). The CDR3 DNA is TGTGCCAGCAGCCACCTACAGGAGAACACTGAAGCTTTCTTT. This gives the protein CASSHLQENTEAFF.

This rearrangement joins TRBV15 to TRBJ2-5, with TRBD1 identical over 7 bases. CDR3 size: 15 residues. The J segment lost 1 base and the V segment lost 1 base, leaving 3 bases of the junction unmatched. CDR1 and CDR2 from the germline V gene are LNHNV and YYDKDF (reference sequence). The CDR3 region is CATSRGGGPQETQYF. CDR3 bases: TGTGCCACCAGCAGAGGAGGGGGCCCCCAAGAGACCCAGTACTTC.

This rearrangement joins TRBV7-2 to TRBJ1-4, with TRBD1 identical over 8 bases. Germline CDR1 SGHTA, CDR2 FQGNSA. V lost 1 base and J lost 7; bases outside the gene matches: 5. The CDR3 covers 15 residues. This CDR3 reads CASSLEAGGSEKLFF. The CDR3 nucleotides are TGTGCCAGCAGCTTAGAGGCAGGGGGCTCTGAAAAACTGTTTTTT.

In its sample, this clone was seen once. The chain joins TRBV29-1 to TRBJ2-7, with D uncertain. V dropped 7 bases and J dropped 7 bases, with 20 bases sitting between them. CDR1 is SQVTM, CDR2 ANQGSEA, per germline. The CDR3 is made up of 13 amino acids. CDR3 DNA sequence: TGCAGCGCTCAACAGAGAGCCAAAGAGGAGCAGTACTTC. Its protein is CSAQQRAKEEQYF.

The chain links TRBV28 to TRBJ1-2, with 8 nucleotides matching TRBD1. CDR1 and CDR2 from the germline V gene are MDHEN and SYDVKM. This CDR3 has 15 amino acids. Losses at the gene ends were 6 bases for V and 8 bases for J; bases not matched to a gene: 14. Written as DNA, the CDR3 is TGTGCCAGCAGAAAGCTGGGACAGGCTCTCGGAGGCTACACCTTC. This encodes CASRKLGQALGGYTF.

The genes are TRBV18 and TRBJ2-1, with 7 positions matching TRBD2. Germline lookup yields CDR1 KGHSH and CDR2 LQKENI. CDR3 length: 13 amino acids. With V trimmed by 4 bases and J by 6 bases, 3 bases remained unmatched. The CDR3 DNA sequence: TGTGCCAGCTCACAAGCGGGGCGCAATGAGCAGTTCTTC. Protein product: CASSQAGRNEQFF.

V is TRBV2 and J is TRBJ2-7, with TRBD2 as a possible D gene (5 bases). The V gene's germline CDR1 is SNHLY and CDR2 FYNNEI. The CDR3 covers 12 residues. V was clipped by 8 bases and J by 0 bases, with 8 bases between them. For the CDR3, the DNA is TGTGCCAGCGGAGGCAGCTCCTACGAGCAGTACTTC. Amino acids: CASGGSSYEQYF.

The chain recombines TRBV9 with TRBJ2-3, with D perhaps matching TRBD1 (6 bases). Germline CDR1 and CDR2: SGDLS and YYNGEE. The V and J ends lost 6 bases and 2 bases respectively, with 22 bases between them. CDR3 length: 17 residues. CDR3 loop: CASISWIGRTVTDTQYF. The CDR3 coding sequence is TGTGCCAGCATCTCATGGATTGGACGGACAGTCACAGATACGCAGTATTTT.

The chain uses TRBV2 and TRBJ2-2; 8 positions agree with TRBD1. With V trimmed by 4 bases and J by 4 bases, 2 bases remained unmatched. Germline V CDR1 and CDR2: SNHLY, FYNNEI. CDR3 length: 14 residues. Here the CDR3 reads CASSVGQVTGELFF. CDR3 nucleotides: TGTGCCAGCAGTGTGGGACAGGTCACCGGGGAGCTGTTTTTT.

The rearrangement links TRBV7-3 to TRBJ2-5; D is possibly TRBD1 (5 bases). The germline V gene encodes CDR1 SGHTA and CDR2 FQGTGA. The CDR3 spans 13 residues. Between the trimmed V and J ends, which lost 4 bases and 7 bases, there was a span of 13 bases. Here the CDR3 reads CASSSGPQGTQYF. CDR3 coding DNA: TGTGCCAGCAGCTCCGGGCCCCAGGGGACCCAGTACTTC.

This chain's CDR3 is CASSMARTGKYEQYF. CDR3 DNA: TGTGCCAGTAGTATGGCGAGGACAGGGAAATACGAGCAGTACTTC. The rearrangement joins TRBV19 to TRBJ2-7; 8 bases map to TRBD1. Germline loops: CDR1 LNHDA, CDR2 SQIVND (reference sequence). Trimming took 3 bases from V and 4 from J; bases not matched to a gene: 8. There are 15 residues in the CDR3.

This chain links TRBV5-1 with TRBJ2-5, with 9 bases that match TRBD1. There are 15 residues in the CDR3. The V and J ends lost 2 bases and 4 bases, in that order; junction bases with no gene match: 6. CDR1 is SGHRS and CDR2 is YFSETQ in the germline V gene. For the CDR3, the DNA is TGCGCCAGCAGCTTCGGGACAGGGCGGGGAGAGACCCAGTACTTC. The encoded protein is CASSFGTGRGETQYF.

The chain has TRBV13 and TRBJ1-2, with unresolved D. The CDR3 extends over 15 amino acids. CDR1 is PRHDT, CDR2 FYEKMQ, per germline (reference sequence). V was pared by 6 bases and J by 3 bases, with 17 bases between. In nucleotides, the CDR3 is TGTGCCAGCAGTCGTAGCCGGCGGGCAGACTATGGCTACACCTTC. Translating it yields CASSRSRRADYGYTF. Full variable domain (missing parts from reference TRBV13 and TRBJ1-2): AAGVIQSPRHLIKEKRETATLKCYPIPRHDTVYWYQQGPGQDPQFLISFYEKMQSDKGSIPDRFSAQQFSDYHSELNMSSLELGDSALYFCASSRSRRADYGYTFGSGTRLTVV.